Shown below are 20 T cell receptor beta chains from a single sample sequenced in a study of cytomegalovirus exposure and HLA in healthy donors. PCR employed 60 Vbeta and 13 Jbeta primers. The assay was immunoSEQ multiplex PCR, and TCRdb's table has in-frame clones only and misses some. Listed are 150,000 to 250,000 clones; around 0.7% falls within the top ten. Material: PBMCs. These receptors were taken from a boy aged 5-17 years in good health and CMV-seronegative.

The chain joins TRBV6-4 to TRBJ2-2, with D possibly TRBD2 on 5 matching bases. Trimming removed 6 bases from V and 7 bases from J, with 15 bases in between. The CDR3 length is 14 residues. Germline CDR1 reads MRHNA; CDR2 reads SNTAGT. As DNA, the CDR3 is TGTGCCAGCAGCATCAACGGTGGAGGCGGGGAGCTGTTTTTT. Translated, it gives CASSINGGGGELFF.

The chain carries TRBV30 and TRBJ2-3; 10 nucleotides align to TRBD1. This CDR3 spans 16 amino acids. Germline values: CDR1 GTSNPN, CDR2 SVGIG (reference sequence). Losses at the gene ends were 0 bases for V and 2 bases for J; bases not matched to a gene: 5. The CDR3 reads CAWSVGQGDNTDTQYF. CDR3 in DNA: TGTGCCTGGAGTGTAGGACAGGGGGACAACACAGATACGCAGTATTTT. The variable domain in full, completed from reference TRBV30 and TRBJ2-3, reads SQTIHQWPATLVQPVGSPLSLECTVEGTSNPNLYWYRQAAGRGLQLLFYSVGIGQISSEVPQNLSASRPQDRQFILSSKKLLLSDSGFYLCAWSVGQGDNTDTQYFGPGTRLTVL.

V is TRBV30 and J is TRBJ2-2, with a weak D call TRBD1 (5 bases). The germline V gene encodes CDR1 GTSNPN and CDR2 SVGIG (reference sequence). V lost 3 bases and J lost 3, with 11 bases in between. The CDR3 is made up of 14 amino acids. For the CDR3, the DNA is TGTGCCTGGAGACGGGCAGGGTACACCGGGGAGCTGTTTTTT. The encoded protein is CAWRRAGYTGELFF.

This sequence joins TRBV19 and TRBJ2-7, with a possible D match to TRBD2 (5 bases). CDR1 is LNHDA and CDR2 is SQIVND in the germline V gene (reference sequence). This CDR3 contains 15 residues. The V end lost 3 bases, the J end lost 2 bases, and 14 bases lay between the germline ends. The CDR3 protein is CASSIGTGLPYEQYF. The CDR3, as DNA: TGTGCCAGTAGTATCGGAACTGGACTTCCCTACGAGCAGTACTTC.

This chain connects TRBV5-1 to TRBJ1-3, with D perhaps TRBD1 (5 bases). Germline CDR1 and CDR2: SGHRS and YFSETQ. V shed 4 bases and J shed 4 bases, with 15 bases lying between them. The CDR3 is made up of 15 amino acids. CDR3 DNA: TGCGCCAGCAGCCCCCTGGGGGGGATCGGAAACACCATATATTTT. Encoded protein: CASSPLGGIGNTIYF.

The chain has TRBV7-9 and TRBJ1-5; D possibly corresponds to TRBD1 (6 bases). The germline V and J ends were trimmed by 5 bases and 5 bases, with 10 bases remaining between them. The CDR3 loop spans 13 amino acids. Germline lookup yields CDR1 SEHNR and CDR2 FQNEAQ (reference sequence). The CDR3 here is CASSDNRDQPQHF. The CDR3 DNA reads as TGTGCCAGCAGCGATAACAGGGATCAGCCCCAGCATTTT.

The V and J genes are TRBV7-8 and TRBJ1-2; D not resolved. The germline gives CDR1 SGHVS, CDR2 FQNEAQ. The V end was cut by 5 bases, the J end by 4 bases, with 20 bases between. The CDR3 sequence is 16 residues long. CDR3 sequence: CASSPHQAPLGYGYTF. The CDR3 nucleotides read TGTGCCAGCAGCCCGCACCAGGCGCCACTGGGCTATGGCTACACCTTC.

The V call is TRBV2, the J call TRBJ2-5; the D gene is possibly TRBD2 (6 bases). CDR1 is SNHLY, CDR2 FYNNEI, per germline. V lost 3 bases to trimming and J lost 5 bases, with 13 bases between them. CDR3 length equals 14 residues. The CDR3 DNA reads TGTGCCAGCAGTGAGTTACTAGCTGAGGAGACCCAGTACTTC. Translated: CASSELLAEETQYF. The whole variable domain, remainder taken from reference TRBV2 and TRBJ2-5, is EPEVTQTPSHQVTQMGQEVILRCVPISNHLYFYWYRQILGQKVEFLVSFYNNEISEKSEIFDDQFSVERPDGSNFTLKIRSTKLEDSAMYFCASSELLAEETQYFGPGTRLLVL.

This chain uses TRBV14 with TRBJ2-7; D call uncertain. The CDR3 is made up of 15 amino acids. With 4 bases removed from V and 7 bases from J, the gap between germline ends came to 20 bases. Germline loops: CDR1 SGHDN, CDR2 FVKESK. The CDR3 sequence: CASSRDRQSRSEQYF. The DNA for the CDR3 is TGTGCCAGCAGCCGAGATCGGCAGAGTCGGAGTGAGCAGTACTTC.

This chain links TRBV19 with TRBJ1-6, with D perhaps matching TRBD1 (5 bases). The germline V gene encodes CDR1 LNHDA and CDR2 SQIVND (reference sequence). The CDR3 loop spans 17 amino acids. V lost 4 bases and J lost 9, with 22 bases in between. The CDR3 coding sequence is TGTGCCAGTAGTACTCTCCAAGGGGCAGGGCAAGGTTCACCCCTCCACTTT. This codes for CASSTLQGAGQGSPLHF. Combining the CDR3 with reference TRBV19 and TRBJ1-6 gives the whole variable domain DGGITQSPKYLFRKEGQNVTLSCEQNLNHDAMYWYRQDPGQGLRLIYYSQIVNDFQKGDIAEGYSVSREKKESFPLTVTSAQKNPTAFYLCASSTLQGAGQGSPLHFGNGTRLTVT.

V is TRBV6-1 and J is TRBJ2-5; tentatively, D is TRBD2 (5 bases). This CDR3 is 14 amino acids long. The V and J ends lost 5 bases and 7 bases respectively, with 17 bases between them. Germline CDR1 MNHNS, CDR2 SASEGT. The CDR3 nucleotides read TGTGCCAGCAGTAGGTCTAATCAGGCGGGGACCCAGTACTTC. This gives the protein CASSRSNQAGTQYF.

The V and J genes are TRBV5-1 and TRBJ2-7; TRBD1 agrees at 8 bases. The end of the DNA aligns better with TRBJ2-5, so the J call may be wrong. CDR1 is SGHRS and CDR2 is YFSETQ in the germline V gene. The CDR3 consists of 18 residues. The chain's CDR3 is CASSLRGAVQGAFETQYF. The CDR3 nucleotides are TGCGCCAGCAGCTTGCGGGGTGCTGTTCAGGGGGCGTTTGAGACCCAGTACTTC.

V gene TRBV11-2 combines with J gene TRBJ1-5, with D possibly being TRBD1 (6 bases). V was shortened by 2 bases and J by 7 bases, with 15 bases between the two germline ends. CDR3 length: 15 residues. Germline V gene lookup returns CDR1 SGHAT and CDR2 FQNNGV. CDR3 sequence (DNA): TGTGCCAGCAGCTTAACAAAAGGGGGTGGGCAGCCCCAGCATTTT. It is translated as CASSLTKGGGQPQHF.

This chain links TRBV30 with TRBJ1-5; weak D call: TRBD1 (6 bases). Germline V CDR1 and CDR2: GTSNPN, SVGIG (reference sequence). V shed 5 bases and J shed 10 bases, with 15 bases lying between them. The CDR3 length is 12 residues. This chain's CDR3 is CAWADSIGPQHF. The CDR3, as DNA: TGTGCCTGGGCGGACAGTATAGGACCCCAGCATTTT.

The gene calls are TRBV6-6 and TRBJ1-5; a weak D match, TRBD1 (6 bases). Germline-derived CDR1 and CDR2 are MNHNY and SVGAGI (reference sequence). V gave up 6 bases and J gave up 1 base, with 16 bases separating them. The CDR3 is 16 residues long. The CDR3 here is CASSPYTGLSNQPQHF. CDR3 in DNA: TGTGCCAGCAGCCCATATACAGGGTTGAGCAATCAGCCCCAGCATTTT.

This rearrangement joins TRBV6-6 to TRBJ1-2; D may be TRBD1 (6 bases). The V gene lost 6 bases and the J gene lost 8 bases, with 22 bases spanning the gap. The germline CDR1 and CDR2 sequences are MNHNY and SVGAGI (reference sequence). The length of the CDR3 is 15 residues. This CDR3 is CASRYRAGAPVGYTF. CDR3 nucleotides: TGTGCCAGCAGATATCGGGCGGGGGCCCCGGTAGGCTACACCTTC.

The V call is TRBV4-1, the J call TRBJ1-5; no firm D call. This CDR3 comprises 15 residues. The V and J ends lost 3 bases and 0 bases respectively, with 9 bases between them. Germline V CDR1 and CDR2: MGHRA, YSYEKL. The DNA for the CDR3 is TGCGCCAGCAGCCAGCAGGAAGCTAGCAATCAGCCCCAGCATTTT. Protein: CASSQQEASNQPQHF.

The V call is TRBV6-1, the J call TRBJ2-3, with a possible D match to TRBD1 (6 bases). The V and J ends lost 6 bases and 2 bases respectively, with 12 bases between them. Germline V CDR1 and CDR2: MNHNS, SASEGT. The CDR3 contains 14 residues. The CDR3 DNA follows: TGTGCCAGCAGCTACAGGGCTCACACAGATACGCAGTATTTT. Its translation: CASSYRAHTDTQYF.

The CDR3 DNA reads as TGTGCCAGCAGTACCGGGACAGGGGTCTACGAGCAGTACTTC. Translating gives CASSTGTGVYEQYF. The chain uses TRBV27 and TRBJ2-5; 10 nucleotides match TRBD1. The J call may be faulty, since TRBJ2-7 better matches the DNA end. There are 14 residues in the CDR3. Germline CDR1 reads MNHEY; CDR2 reads SMNVEV (reference sequence).

The V call is TRBV7-9, the J call TRBJ2-1; TRBD1 matches at 8 bases. The CDR3 consists of 13 residues. Trimming removed 10 bases from V and 4 bases from J; junction bases left unmatched: 6. Germline V gene sequence: CDR1 SEHNR, CDR2 FQNEAQ (reference sequence). CDR3 loop: CATGGFRYNEQFF. CDR3 DNA sequence: TGTGCCACAGGGGGCTTTAGGTACAATGAGCAGTTCTTC.